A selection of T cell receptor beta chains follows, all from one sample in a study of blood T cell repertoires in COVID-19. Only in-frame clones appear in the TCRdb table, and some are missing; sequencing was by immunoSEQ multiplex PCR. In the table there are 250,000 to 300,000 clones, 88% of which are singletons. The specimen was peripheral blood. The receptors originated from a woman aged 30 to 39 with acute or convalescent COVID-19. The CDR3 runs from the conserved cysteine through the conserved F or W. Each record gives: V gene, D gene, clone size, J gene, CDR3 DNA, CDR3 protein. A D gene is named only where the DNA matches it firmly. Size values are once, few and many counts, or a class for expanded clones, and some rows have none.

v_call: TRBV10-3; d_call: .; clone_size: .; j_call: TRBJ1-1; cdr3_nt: TGTGCCATCAGTGAGTCGGCAGGGAACACTGAAGCTTTCTTT; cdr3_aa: CAISESAGNTEAFF
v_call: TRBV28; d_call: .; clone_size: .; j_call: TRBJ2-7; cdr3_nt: TGTGCCAGCAGTGGACACTACGAGCAGTACTTC; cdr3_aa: CASSGHYEQYF
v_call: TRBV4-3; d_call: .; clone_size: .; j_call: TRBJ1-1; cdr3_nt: TGCGCCAGCAGCCAAAGCCTCGACAGGATCGAAGCTTTCTTT; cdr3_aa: CASSQSLDRIEAFF
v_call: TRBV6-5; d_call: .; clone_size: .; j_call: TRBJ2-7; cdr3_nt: TGTGCCAGCAGTTACTCGGGGGACATCGGTAACGAGCAGTACTTC; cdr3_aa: CASSYSGDIGNEQYF
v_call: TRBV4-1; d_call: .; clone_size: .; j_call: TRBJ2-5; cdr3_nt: TGCGCCAGCAGCGATTTTGGGAAAAGGGGGACCCAGTACTTC; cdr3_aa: CASSDFGKRGTQYF
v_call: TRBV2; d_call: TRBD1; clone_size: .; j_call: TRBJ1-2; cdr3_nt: TGTGCCAGCAGTGAACTCGGGACAGCAAAAAACTATGGCTACACCTTC; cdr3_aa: CASSELGTAKNYGYTF
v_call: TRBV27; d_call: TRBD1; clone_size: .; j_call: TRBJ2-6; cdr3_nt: TGTGCCATCCAGGGACAGGGTTTGGACGGGGCCAACGTCCTGACTTTC; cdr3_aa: CAIQGQGLDGANVLTF
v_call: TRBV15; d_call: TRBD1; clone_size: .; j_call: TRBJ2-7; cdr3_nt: TGTGCCACCAGCAGAGAATATTCGGGACAGGTGTACGAGCAGTACTTC; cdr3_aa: CATSREYSGQVYEQYF
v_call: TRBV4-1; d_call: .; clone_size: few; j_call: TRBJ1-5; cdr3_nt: TGCGCCAGCAGCCAAGACAGGGACAATCAGCCCCAGCATTTT; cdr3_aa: CASSQDRDNQPQHF
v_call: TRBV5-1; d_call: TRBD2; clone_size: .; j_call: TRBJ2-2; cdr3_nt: TGCGCCAGCAGCCTGAACCCTAGCGGGAGAACCGGGGAGCTGTTTTTT; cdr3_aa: CASSLNPSGRTGELFF
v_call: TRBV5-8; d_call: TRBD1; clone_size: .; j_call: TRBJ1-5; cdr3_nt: TGTGCCAGCAGCTTGGGCCCGGGACAGGGATCCTATAGCAATCAGCCCCAGCATTTT; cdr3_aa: CASSLGPGQGSYSNQPQHF
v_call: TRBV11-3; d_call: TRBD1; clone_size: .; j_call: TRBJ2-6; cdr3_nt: TGTGCCAGCAGCTTCCGCACAGGGGCTGGGGCCAACGTCCTGACTTTC; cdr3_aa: CASSFRTGAGANVLTF
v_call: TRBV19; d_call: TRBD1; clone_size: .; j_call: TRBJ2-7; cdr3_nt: TGTGCCAGTATGATGACAGGGTCCTACGAGCAGTACTTC; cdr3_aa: CASMMTGSYEQYF
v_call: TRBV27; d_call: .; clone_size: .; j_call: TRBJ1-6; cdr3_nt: TGTGCCAGCAGTTTATCATGGGGGGGGGTTGGTTCACCCCTCCACTTT; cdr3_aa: CASSLSWGGVGSPLHF
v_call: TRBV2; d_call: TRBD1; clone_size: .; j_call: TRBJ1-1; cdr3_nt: TGTGCCAGCACCACCCCCAGGGGGGCAGCCAAGCCCCCGAACACTGAAGCTTTCTTT; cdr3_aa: CASTTPRGAAKPPNTEAFF
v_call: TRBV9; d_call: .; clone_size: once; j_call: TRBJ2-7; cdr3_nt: TGTGCCAGCAGCGAAGGGACTGGCAGCAGTTACGAGCAGTACTTC; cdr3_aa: CASSEGTGSSYEQYF
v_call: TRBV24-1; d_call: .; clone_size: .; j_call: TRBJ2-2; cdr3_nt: TGTGCCACCAGTGGGTCCGACAAGTTTTATACCGGGGAGCTGTTTTTT; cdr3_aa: CATSGSDKFYTGELFF
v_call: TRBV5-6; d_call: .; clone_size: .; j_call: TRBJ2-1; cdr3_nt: TGTGCCAGCAGCTTTGGGGCGGAGTCCTACAATGAGCAGTTCTTC; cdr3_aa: CASSFGAESYNEQFF
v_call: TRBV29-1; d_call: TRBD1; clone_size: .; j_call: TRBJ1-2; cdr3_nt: TGCAGCGTTGAACAGGGGGCGCCGGTTGGCTACACCTTC; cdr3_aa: CSVEQGAPVGYTF
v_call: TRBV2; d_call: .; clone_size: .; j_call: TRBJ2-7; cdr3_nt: TGTGCCAGCCGACTTTCTGGACAGACCTACGAGCAGTACTTC; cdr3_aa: CASRLSGQTYEQYF
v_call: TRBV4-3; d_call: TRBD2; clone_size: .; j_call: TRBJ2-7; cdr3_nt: TGCGCCAGCAGCCAAGAACCCGCGGGAGGGAATTACGAGCAGTACTTC; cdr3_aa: CASSQEPAGGNYEQYF
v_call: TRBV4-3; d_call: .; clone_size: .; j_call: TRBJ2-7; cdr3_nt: TGCGCCAGCAGCCAAGATAACAGGCCGACCTACGAGCAGTACTTC; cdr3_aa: CASSQDNRPTYEQYF
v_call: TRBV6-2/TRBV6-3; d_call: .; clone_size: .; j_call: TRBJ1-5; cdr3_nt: TGTGCCAGCAGCCGCCCGGGGGACCAGCCCCAGCATTTT; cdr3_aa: CASSRPGDQPQHF
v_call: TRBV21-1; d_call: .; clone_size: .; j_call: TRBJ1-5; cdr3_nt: TGTGCCAGCAGCAAAGCTCCCGTCCATCGAGGGCCCAGCAGACAGCCCCAGCATTTT; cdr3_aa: CASSKAPVHRGPSRQPQHF
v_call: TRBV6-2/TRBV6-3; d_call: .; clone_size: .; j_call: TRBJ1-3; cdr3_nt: TGTGCCAGCAGTTACGGGGCCGCTACCTCTGGAAACACCATATATTTT; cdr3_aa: CASSYGAATSGNTIYF
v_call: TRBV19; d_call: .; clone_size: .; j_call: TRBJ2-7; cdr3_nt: TGTGCCAGTAGTATACCGAGCTCCTACGAGCAGTACTTC; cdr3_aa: CASSIPSSYEQYF
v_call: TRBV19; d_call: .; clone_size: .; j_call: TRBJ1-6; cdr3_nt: TGTGCCAGTAGTCCGACCCCGGAGAGCTCCTATAATTCACCCCTCCACTTT; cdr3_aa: CASSPTPESSYNSPLHF
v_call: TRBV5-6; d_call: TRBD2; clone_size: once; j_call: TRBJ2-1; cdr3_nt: TGTGCCAGCAGCTTAGGGACTAGCGGTTTTAGTGAGCAGTTCTTC; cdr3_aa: CASSLGTSGFSEQFF
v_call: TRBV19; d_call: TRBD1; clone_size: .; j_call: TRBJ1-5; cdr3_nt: TGTGCCAGTACAGGGACAGGGGTTCAGCCCCAGCATTTT; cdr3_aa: CASTGTGVQPQHF
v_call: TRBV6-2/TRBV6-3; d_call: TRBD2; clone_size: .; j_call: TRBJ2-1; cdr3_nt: TGTGCCAGCAGCTCTCACCCGGGACTAGCGGGAGTACGGTACAATGAGCAGTTCTTC; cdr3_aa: CASSSHPGLAGVRYNEQFF
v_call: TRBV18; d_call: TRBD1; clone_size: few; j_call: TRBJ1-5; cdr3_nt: TGTGCCAGCTCCCAGGGACAGGGGGGCAATCAGCCCCAGCATTTT; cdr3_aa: CASSQGQGGNQPQHF
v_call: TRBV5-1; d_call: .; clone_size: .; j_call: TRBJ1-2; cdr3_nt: TGCGCCAGCAATGAGGGGGGGAGCTATGGCTACACCTTC; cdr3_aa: CASNEGGSYGYTF
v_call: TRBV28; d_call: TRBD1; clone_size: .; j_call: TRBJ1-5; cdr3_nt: TGTGCCAGCAGTTCAAGACAGGGGCTAGGAGGCAATCAGCCCCAGCATTTT; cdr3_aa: CASSSRQGLGGNQPQHF
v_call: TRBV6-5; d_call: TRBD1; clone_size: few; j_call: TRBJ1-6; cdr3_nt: TGTGCCAGCAGTTACTCCCGACAGGGAGACATATCACCCCTCCACTTT; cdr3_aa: CASSYSRQGDISPLHF
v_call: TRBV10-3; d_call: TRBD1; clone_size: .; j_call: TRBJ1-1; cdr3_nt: TGTGCCATCAGTGAGTCGACGGGACAGGGTATTGGCACTGAAGCTTTCTTT; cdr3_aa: CAISESTGQGIGTEAFF
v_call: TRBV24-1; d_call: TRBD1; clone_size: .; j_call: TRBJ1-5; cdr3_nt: TGTGCCACCAGTGATCCGACAGGGGACAGCAATCAGCCCCAGCATTTT; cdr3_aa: CATSDPTGDSNQPQHF
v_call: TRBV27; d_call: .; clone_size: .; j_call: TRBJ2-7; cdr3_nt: TGTGCCAGCAGTGGCCCAGCCTACGAGCAGTACTTC; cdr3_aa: CASSGPAYEQYF
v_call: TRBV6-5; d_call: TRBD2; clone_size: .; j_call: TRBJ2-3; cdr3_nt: TGTGCCAGCAGTTCCGTAGCGGGAGCGGATACGCAGTATTTT; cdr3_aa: CASSSVAGADTQYF
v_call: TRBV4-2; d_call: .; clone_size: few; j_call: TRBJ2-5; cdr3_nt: TGTGCCAGCAGCCTTACTATCGTCGAGACCCAGTACTTC; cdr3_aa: CASSLTIVETQYF
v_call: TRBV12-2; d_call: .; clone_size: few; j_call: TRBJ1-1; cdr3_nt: TGTGCAAGTCGCCCTCACCGGGGACAGTACACTGAAGCTTTCTTT; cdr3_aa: CASRPHRGQYTEAFF
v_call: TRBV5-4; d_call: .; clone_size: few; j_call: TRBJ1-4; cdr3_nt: TGTGCCAGCAGCTTGGGCGGGGGAACTAATGAAAAACTGTTTTTT; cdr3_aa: CASSLGGGTNEKLFF
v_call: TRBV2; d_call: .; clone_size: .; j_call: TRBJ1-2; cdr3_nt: TGTGCCAGCAGTGAAGCACGGAACTATGGCTACACCTTC; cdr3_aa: CASSEARNYGYTF
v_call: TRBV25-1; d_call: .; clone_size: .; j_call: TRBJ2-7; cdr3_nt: TGTGCCAGCAGTGACCCGGGGGCCTACGAGCAGTACTTC; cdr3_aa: CASSDPGAYEQYF
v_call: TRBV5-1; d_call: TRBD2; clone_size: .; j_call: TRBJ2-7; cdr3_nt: TGCGCCAGCAGCTGGGCCGGGACTAGCGGGATGTACGAGCAGTACTTC; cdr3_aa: CASSWAGTSGMYEQYF
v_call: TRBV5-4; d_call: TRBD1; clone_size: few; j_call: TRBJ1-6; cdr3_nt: TGTGCCAGCAGACGAGACAGGGCGGGATCACCCCTCCACTTT; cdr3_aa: CASRRDRAGSPLHF
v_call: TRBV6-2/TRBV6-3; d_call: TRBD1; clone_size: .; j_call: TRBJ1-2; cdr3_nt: TGTGCCAGCAGCCCTCGGACAGGGGTTACCTATGGCTACACCTTC; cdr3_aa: CASSPRTGVTYGYTF
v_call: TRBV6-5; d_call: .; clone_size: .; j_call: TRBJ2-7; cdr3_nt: TGTGCCAGCAGTTACAACGCCGGGACATCCCCCTACGAGCAGTACTTC; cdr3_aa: CASSYNAGTSPYEQYF
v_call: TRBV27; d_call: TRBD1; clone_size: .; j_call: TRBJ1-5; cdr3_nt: TGTGCCAGCAGATTTGGAGGACAGGGTGATCAGCCCCAGCATTTT; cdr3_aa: CASRFGGQGDQPQHF
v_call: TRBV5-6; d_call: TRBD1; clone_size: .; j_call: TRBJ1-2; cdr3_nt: TGTGCCAGCAGTATCACAGGGGGCAAAAGGGATGGCTACACCTTC; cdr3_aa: CASSITGGKRDGYTF
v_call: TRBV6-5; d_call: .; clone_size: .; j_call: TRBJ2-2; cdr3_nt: TGTGCCAGCACAGGTTTTCCGAACACCGGGGAGCTGTTTTTT; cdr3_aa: CASTGFPNTGELFF
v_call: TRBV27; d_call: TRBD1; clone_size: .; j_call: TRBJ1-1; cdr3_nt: TGTGCCAGCAGATCGGACAGGCTAGGGATGAACACTGAAGCTTTCTTT; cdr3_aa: CASRSDRLGMNTEAFF
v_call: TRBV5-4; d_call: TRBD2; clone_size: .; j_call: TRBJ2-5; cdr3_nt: TGTGCCAGCAGCTCGGGACTAGGGGCGAAAGAGACCCAGTACTTC; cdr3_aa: CASSSGLGAKETQYF
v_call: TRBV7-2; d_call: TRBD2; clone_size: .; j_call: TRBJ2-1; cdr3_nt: TGTGCCAGCAGCTTACGGGGACTAGCGGGAGGAAGCTCCTACAATGAGCAGTTCTTC; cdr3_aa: CASSLRGLAGGSSYNEQFF
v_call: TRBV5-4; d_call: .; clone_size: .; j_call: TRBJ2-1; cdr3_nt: TGTGCCAGCAGCTTGGAAGTAGCCCAGGGTTTTAGGAATGAGCAGTTCTTC; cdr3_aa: CASSLEVAQGFRNEQFF
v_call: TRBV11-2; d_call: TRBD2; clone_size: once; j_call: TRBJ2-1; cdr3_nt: TGTGCCAGCAGCTTAATCGCGGGAGGATACAATGAGCAGTTCTTC; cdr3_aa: CASSLIAGGYNEQFF